The rows below give T cell receptor beta chains drawn from one sample of a study of cytotoxic CD8 clonotypes in ibrutinib-treated CLL. Some clones are missing from TCRdb's copy, which holds only in-frame ones; the method was immunoSEQ multiplex PCR. The table includes just over 200,000 clones, around 75% detected once. Sample: PBMCs, taken after 12 months of ibrutinib treatment. The source is a human donor with chronic lymphocytic leukemia. Each CDR3 is given with its conserved first and last residue. D genes are given only for firm matches. Only part of the rows carry a size: once, few, many, or a class if the clone is expanded.

size: NA
J: TRBJ2-7
D: NA
V: TRBV4-3
CDR3: CASSQDLGTLNSYEQYF
DNA: TGCGCCAGCAGCCAAGATTTAGGGACCCTGAACTCCTACGAGCAGTACTTC

size: few
J: TRBJ1-5
D: TRBD1
V: TRBV30
CDR3: CAWTLDRDQPQHF
DNA: TGTGCCTGGACCCTAGACAGGGATCAGCCCCAGCATTTT

size: once
J: TRBJ2-3
D: TRBD1
V: TRBV18
CDR3: CASSPGLGGDTQYF
DNA: TGTGCCAGCTCACCCGGCCTAGGGGGCGATACGCAGTATTTT

size: NA
J: TRBJ1-5
D: NA
V: TRBV27
CDR3: CASSFSGSTQPQHF
DNA: TGTGCCAGCAGTTTCTCAGGCAGCACCCAGCCCCAGCATTTT

size: NA
J: TRBJ2-7
D: TRBD2
V: TRBV29-1
CDR3: CSVVLAGTSYEQYF
DNA: TGCAGCGTTGTTCTAGCGGGGACCTCCTACGAGCAGTACTTC

size: few
J: TRBJ2-7
D: TRBD1
V: TRBV7-3
CDR3: CASAAPDRGNYEQYF
DNA: TGTGCCAGCGCCGCCCCGGACAGGGGCAACTACGAGCAGTACTTC

size: NA
J: TRBJ1-2
D: NA
V: TRBV20-1
CDR3: CSATTADGYTF
DNA: TGCAGTGCAACTACCGCCGATGGCTACACCTTC

size: NA
J: TRBJ2-7
D: NA
V: TRBV7-2
CDR3: CASSLGGNSYEQYF
DNA: TGTGCCAGCAGCTTAGGAGGCAACTCCTACGAGCAGTACTTC

size: NA
J: TRBJ2-1
D: TRBD2
V: TRBV25-1
CDR3: CASSAGAYNEQFF
DNA: TGTGCCTCTTCGGCGGGGGCCTACAATGAGCAGTTCTTC

size: NA
J: TRBJ2-1
D: TRBD2
V: TRBV30
CDR3: CAWSSWGSGRDHEQFF
DNA: TGTGCCTGGAGTTCTTGGGGTAGCGGGCGGGACCATGAGCAGTTCTTC

size: NA
J: TRBJ2-3
D: NA
V: TRBV7-3
CDR3: CASSLGGLTDTQYF
DNA: TGTGCCAGCAGCTTGGGGGGACTCACAGATACGCAGTATTTT

size: few
J: TRBJ1-5
D: TRBD1
V: TRBV28
CDR3: CASSSPGQGIQPQHF
DNA: TGTGCCAGCAGTTCCCCGGGACAGGGGATCCAGCCCCAGCATTTT

size: NA
J: TRBJ1-4
D: NA
V: TRBV2
CDR3: CASIGLVNEKLFF
DNA: TGTGCCAGCATTGGGTTAGTAAATGAAAAACTGTTTTTT

size: NA
J: TRBJ1-6
D: NA
V: TRBV9
CDR3: CASSVRQDHNSPLHF
DNA: TGTGCCAGCAGCGTCCGACAGGACCATAATTCACCCCTCCACTTT

size: NA
J: TRBJ1-5
D: NA
V: TRBV4-1
CDR3: CASSQDSLRGGDQPQHF
DNA: TGCGCCAGCAGCCAAGACTCACTCAGGGGCGGTGATCAGCCCCAGCATTTT

size: few
J: TRBJ1-4
D: TRBD1
V: TRBV2
CDR3: CASTRDRGDEKLFF
DNA: TGTGCCAGCACCCGGGACAGGGGAGATGAAAAACTGTTTTTT

size: NA
J: TRBJ2-3
D: NA
V: TRBV2
CDR3: CASSDNSGNTDTQYF
DNA: TGTGCCAGCAGTGATAATAGCGGAAACACAGATACGCAGTATTTT

size: once
J: TRBJ2-2
D: NA
V: TRBV5-1
CDR3: CASSLPGPGELFF
DNA: TGCGCCAGCAGCTTACCGGGCCCCGGGGAGCTGTTTTTT

size: NA
J: TRBJ2-2
D: NA
V: TRBV7-8
CDR3: CASSFGGHGELFF
DNA: TGTGCCAGCAGCTTTGGGGGCCACGGGGAGCTGTTTTTT

size: NA
J: TRBJ1-4
D: NA
V: TRBV6-1
CDR3: CASSEVYQGFNEKLFF
DNA: TGTGCCAGCAGTGAAGTGTATCAGGGGTTTAATGAAAAACTGTTTTTT

size: NA
J: TRBJ2-7
D: NA
V: TRBV5-1
CDR3: CASSLEGSWKDGPYEQYF
DNA: TGCGCCAGCAGCTTGGAGGGGTCTTGGAAGGACGGCCCCTACGAGCAGTACTTC

size: NA
J: TRBJ1-2
D: NA
V: TRBV29-1
CDR3: CSVGQPRGYGYTF
DNA: TGCAGCGTCGGACAGCCCCGGGGCTATGGCTACACCTTC

size: NA
J: TRBJ2-3
D: TRBD1
V: TRBV2
CDR3: CASSPSWGQGMRTDTQYF
DNA: TGTGCCAGCAGTCCGTCTTGGGGACAGGGTATGCGCACAGATACGCAGTATTTT

size: NA
J: TRBJ2-1
D: NA
V: TRBV11-2
CDR3: CASSQDGSSYNEQFF
DNA: TGTGCCAGCAGCCAGGACGGGAGTTCCTACAATGAGCAGTTCTTC

size: NA
J: TRBJ2-3
D: NA
V: TRBV2
CDR3: CASRADRLNTQYF
DNA: TGTGCCAGCAGAGCCGACCGCCTCAATACGCAGTATTTT